These 17 T cell receptor beta chains were all obtained from the same sample, sequenced in a study of shared clonotypes between healthy human individuals. Naive-designated CD8 cells lacked CD45RO, were positively enriched for CCR7, and omitted terminally differentiated effector memory CD45RA+ cells. The table came from immunoSEQ multiplex PCR; TCRdb's copy has only in-frame clones and leaves some out. The sample contains about 2.2 million clones, 93% of which appear only once. Material: naive CD8+ T cells from PBMCs. The receptors were sampled from a man aged 18 to 29 in good health. Some clones in this sample may be carry-over from other donors' samples.

This sequence joins TRBV27 and TRBJ1-1; tentatively, D is TRBD1 (5 bases). Germline CDR1 MNHEY, CDR2 SMNVEV (reference sequence). This CDR3 is 14 amino acids long. V dropped 5 bases and J dropped 4 bases, with 14 bases sitting between them. CDR3 protein: CASSTGTHGTEAFF. Here the CDR3 DNA reads TGTGCCAGCAGTACCGGGACTCATGGCACTGAAGCTTTCTTT.

This chain joins TRBV2 and TRBJ2-1; 11 nucleotides align to TRBD2. J lost 5 bases, V lost 6 bases, and 6 bases had no gene match. Germline V lookup: CDR1 SNHLY, CDR2 FYNNEI. The CDR3 covers 15 residues. The CDR3: CASRVAGGTDNEQFF. Here the CDR3 DNA reads TGTGCCAGCAGGGTAGCGGGAGGGACGGACAATGAGCAGTTCTTC.

The chain uses TRBV28 and TRBJ1-2; D call uncertain. Deletions cut 6 bases from V and 4 bases from J, with 15 bases between. The CDR3 spans 14 residues. Germline values: CDR1 MDHEN, CDR2 SYDVKM. DNA for the CDR3: TGTGCCAGCAGCCAAGTAGGCCGTCTCTATGGCTACACCTTC. It is translated as CASSQVGRLYGYTF.

This chain links TRBV19 with TRBJ1-5; D gene unclear. This CDR3 is 12 amino acids long. CDR1 LNHDA and CDR2 SQIVND come from the germline V gene (reference sequence). Trimming took 5 bases from V and 3 from J, leaving 5 bases between them. Here the CDR3 DNA reads TGTGCCAGTAGTGGGTTCAATCAGCCCCAGCATTTT. Protein: CASSGFNQPQHF.

This sequence joins TRBV19 and TRBJ2-1; 7 bases agree with TRBD2. The trim removed 3 bases at V and 5 bases at J, leaving 13 bases unmatched. This CDR3 has 17 amino acids. Germline V gene lookup returns CDR1 LNHDA and CDR2 SQIVND (reference sequence). Written as DNA, the CDR3 is TGTGCCAGTAGTATCCGTGGTTTGTGGGAGGGACACAATGAGCAGTTCTTC. It specifies CASSIRGLWEGHNEQFF.

The chain uses TRBV10-2 and TRBJ2-1; D is unclear. Germline CDR1 and CDR2: WSHSY and SAAADI. The CDR3 spans 14 residues. V lost 3 bases and J 3 bases, leaving 9 bases between the germline ends. CDR3 in DNA: TGCGCCAGCAGTGAATCGCCGGGCTACAATGAGCAGTTCTTC. Encoded protein: CASSESPGYNEQFF.

The rearrangement links TRBV27 to TRBJ2-1, with 8 positions matching TRBD1. The CDR3 has 15 amino acids. Per the germline V gene, CDR1 is MNHEY and CDR2 is SMNVEV (reference sequence). The J segment lost 5 bases and the V segment lost 6 bases, leaving 9 bases of the junction unmatched. The CDR3 loop reads CASSHGTGRHNEQFF. As DNA, the CDR3 is TGTGCCAGCAGCCATGGGACAGGACGCCACAATGAGCAGTTCTTC.

The chain carries TRBV5-4 and TRBJ1-1; D is uncertain. In germline, CDR1 is SGHNT, CDR2 YYREEE (reference sequence). This CDR3 region has 12 residues. The V end was cut by 2 bases, the J end by 6 bases, with 8 bases between. In DNA form, the CDR3 reads TGTGCCAGCAGCTTTGGCATAGCTGAAGCTTTCTTT. This encodes CASSFGIAEAFF. Using reference TRBV5-4 and TRBJ1-1 for the parts outside the CDR3, the full variable domain is ETGVTQSPTHLIKTRGQQVTLRCSSQSGHNTVSWYQQALGQGPQFIFQYYREEENGRGNFPPRFSGLQFPNYSSELNVNALELDDSALYLCASSFGIAEAFFGQGTRLTVV.

The V gene is TRBV7-3, the J gene TRBJ2-5; the D gene is possibly TRBD2 (6 bases). CDR3 length: 16 residues. Trimming pared 5 bases from V and 2 bases from J, leaving 18 bases between. Germline V lookup: CDR1 SGHTA, CDR2 FQGTGA. The CDR3 nucleotides read TGTGCCAGCAGCCCCTCCCCGCGGGATTATCAAGAGACCCAGTACTTC. It yields the protein CASSPSPRDYQETQYF.

V and J are TRBV5-1 and TRBJ1-1; D perhaps matches TRBD1 (5 bases). V was cut by 4 bases and J by 2 bases, with 12 bases left in between. This CDR3 contains 14 residues. Germline CDR1 and CDR2: SGHRS and YFSETQ. CDR3 amino acids: CASSGGRTNTEAFF. Written as DNA, the CDR3 is TGCGCCAGCAGCGGGGGACGGACAAACACTGAAGCTTTCTTT.

The CDR3 bases are TGTGCCAGCAGCCAGGGTGACCATGAGCAGTTCTTC. Its translation is CASSQGDHEQFF. The V gene is TRBV14, the J gene TRBJ2-1, with D hard to call. The CDR3 runs 12 residues. From germline, CDR1 is SGHDN and CDR2 FVKESK. V lost 3 bases to trimming and J lost 8 bases, with 8 bases between them.

The V call is TRBV28, the J call TRBJ2-7; unclear D gene. The CDR3 runs 15 residues. The V and J ends lost 3 bases and 6 bases respectively, with 18 bases between them. CDR1 MDHEN and CDR2 SYDVKM come from the germline V gene. CDR3 in amino acids: CASSFPRRSPAEQYF. The CDR3 region has the DNA TGTGCCAGCAGTTTTCCCCGCAGGTCTCCGGCCGAGCAGTACTTC.

This clone was detected once. The V and J genes are TRBV19 and TRBJ2-5; D possibly corresponds to TRBD2 (5 bases). From germline, CDR1 is LNHDA and CDR2 SQIVND (reference sequence). V lost 7 bases, J lost 7 bases, and 22 bases lay in between. The CDR3 contains 15 residues. CDR3 protein: CASISPYAGLGTQYF. CDR3 in DNA: TGTGCCAGTATTTCCCCTTATGCGGGTCTAGGGACCCAGTACTTC.

The V gene is TRBV27, the J gene TRBJ1-5; 7 positions match TRBD1. The junction had 15 bases not matched to a gene; V was cut back by 5 bases and J by 8 bases. CDR3 length: 16 amino acids. Germline CDR1 is MNHEY and CDR2 is SMNVEV (reference sequence). CDR3 DNA: TGTGCCAGCAGTCCGGGGACAGATCGGGGGTTTAAGCCCCAGCATTTT. Encoded protein: CASSPGTDRGFKPQHF.

The chain uses TRBV7-8 and TRBJ2-3, with D perhaps matching TRBD1 or TRBD2 (6 bases each). The germline V gene encodes CDR1 SGHVS and CDR2 FQNEAQ. This CDR3 has 17 residues. V lost 1 base and J 5 bases, leaving 19 bases between the germline ends. The CDR3 sequence: CASSLVGGGSWLDTQYF. DNA for the CDR3: TGTGCCAGCAGCTTAGTCGGGGGCGGCAGTTGGTTAGATACGCAGTATTTT.

The J gene is TRBJ2-6, the V gene TRBV28; no firm D call. The CDR3 is 19 amino acids. Deletions cut 2 bases from V and 0 bases from J, with 17 bases between. CDR1 MDHEN and CDR2 SYDVKM come from the germline V gene. CDR3 DNA sequence: TGTGCCAGCAGTTTAAGTACTGGGAAAACTCTCTCTGGGGCCAACGTCCTGACTTTC. The encoded protein is CASSLSTGKTLSGANVLTF.

The chain links TRBV4-3 to TRBJ2-5; the D gene is possibly TRBD1 (8 bases). Trimming left V 1 base short and J 3 bases short, with 12 bases between. Germline CDR1 and CDR2: LGHNA and YSLEER. The CDR3 covers 15 residues. CDR3 DNA sequence: TGCGCCAGCAGCCAAGTCACAGGGGGGGAAGAGACCCAGTACTTC. This encodes CASSQVTGGEETQYF.